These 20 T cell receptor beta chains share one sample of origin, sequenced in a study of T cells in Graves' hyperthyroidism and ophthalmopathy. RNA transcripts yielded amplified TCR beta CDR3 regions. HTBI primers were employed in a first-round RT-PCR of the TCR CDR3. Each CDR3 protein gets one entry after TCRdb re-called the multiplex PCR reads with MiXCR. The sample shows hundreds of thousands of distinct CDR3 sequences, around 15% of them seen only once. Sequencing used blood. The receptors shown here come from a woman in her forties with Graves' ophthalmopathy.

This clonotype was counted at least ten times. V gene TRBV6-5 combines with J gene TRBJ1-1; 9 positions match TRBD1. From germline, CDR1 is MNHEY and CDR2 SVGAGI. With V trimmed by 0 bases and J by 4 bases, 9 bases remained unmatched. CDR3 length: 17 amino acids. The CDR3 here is CASSYSGTGTRRTEAFF. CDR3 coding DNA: TGTGCCAGCAGTTACTCCGGGACAGGGACTAGGCGCACTGAAGCTTTCTTT.

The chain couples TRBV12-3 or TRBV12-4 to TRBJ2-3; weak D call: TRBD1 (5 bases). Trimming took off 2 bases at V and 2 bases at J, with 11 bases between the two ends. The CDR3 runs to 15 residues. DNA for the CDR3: TGTGCCAGCAGTTTATCAGGGTCATACACAGATACGCAGTATTTT. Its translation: CASSLSGSYTDTQYF.

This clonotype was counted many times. The CDR3 spells CASSPGSRGLEAFF. Written as DNA, the CDR3 is TGTGCCAGCTCACCGGGGAGCAGGGGGCTTGAAGCTTTCTTT. This rearrangement joins TRBV18 to TRBJ1-1; 8 nucleotides align to TRBD1. Losses at the gene ends were 3 bases for V and 7 bases for J; bases not matched to a gene: 7. The germline V gene encodes CDR1 KGHSH and CDR2 LQKENI. The CDR3 has 14 amino acids. Using reference TRBV18 and TRBJ1-1 for the parts outside the CDR3, the full variable domain is NAGVMQNPRHLVRRRGQEARLRCSPMKGHSHVYWYRQLPEEGLKFMVYLQKENIIDESGMPKERFSAEFPKEGPSILRIQQVVRGDSAAYFCASSPGSRGLEAFFGQGTRLTVV.

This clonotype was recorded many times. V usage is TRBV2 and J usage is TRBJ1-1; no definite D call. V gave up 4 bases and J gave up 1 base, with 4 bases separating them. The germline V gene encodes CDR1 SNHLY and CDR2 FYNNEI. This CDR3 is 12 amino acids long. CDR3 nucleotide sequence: TGTGCCAGCAGTGCCGGGAACACTGAAGCTTTCTTT. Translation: CASSAGNTEAFF.

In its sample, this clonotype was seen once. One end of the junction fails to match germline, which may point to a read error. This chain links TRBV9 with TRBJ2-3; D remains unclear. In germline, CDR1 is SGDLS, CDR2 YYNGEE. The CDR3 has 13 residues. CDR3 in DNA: TGTGTCAGCAATAACCCCAGCACAGATACGCAGTATTTT. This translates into CVSNNPSTDTQYF.

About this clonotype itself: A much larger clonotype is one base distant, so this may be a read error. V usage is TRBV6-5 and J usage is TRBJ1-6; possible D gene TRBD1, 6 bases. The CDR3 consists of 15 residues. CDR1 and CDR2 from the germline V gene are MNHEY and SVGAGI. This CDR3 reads CASRYSQGIGSPLHF. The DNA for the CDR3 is TGTGCCAGCAGATACTCTCAGGGGATAGGTTCACCCCTCCACTTT.

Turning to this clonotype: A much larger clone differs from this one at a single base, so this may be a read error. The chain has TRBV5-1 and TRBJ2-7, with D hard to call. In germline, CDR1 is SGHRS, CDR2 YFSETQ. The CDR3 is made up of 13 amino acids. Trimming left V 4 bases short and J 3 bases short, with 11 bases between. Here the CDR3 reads CASSLPHGYEQYF. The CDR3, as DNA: TGCGCCAGCAGCCTACCCCACGGCTACGAGCAGTACTTC.

This CDR3 is CASSFGPRLAKNIQYF. The CDR3 region has the DNA TGTGCCAGCAGCTTTGGGCCCCGACTAGCCAAAAACATTCAGTACTTC. J is TRBJ2-4 and V is TRBV7-2; no definite D call. The CDR3 sequence is 16 residues long. Germline loops: CDR1 SGHTA, CDR2 FQGNSA. The germline V and J ends were trimmed by 3 bases and 0 bases, with 12 bases remaining between them.

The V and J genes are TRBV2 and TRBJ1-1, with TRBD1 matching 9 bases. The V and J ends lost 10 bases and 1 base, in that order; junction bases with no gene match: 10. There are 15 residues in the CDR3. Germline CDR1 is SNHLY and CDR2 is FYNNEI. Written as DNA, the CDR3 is TGTGCCACCAGAGGACAGGGGTTGAGGAACACTGAAGCTTTCTTT. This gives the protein CATRGQGLRNTEAFF.

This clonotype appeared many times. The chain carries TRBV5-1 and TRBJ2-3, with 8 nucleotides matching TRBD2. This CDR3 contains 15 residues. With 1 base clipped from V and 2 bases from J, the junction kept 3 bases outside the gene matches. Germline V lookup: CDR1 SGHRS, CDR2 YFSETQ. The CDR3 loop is CASSLTSGVTDTQYF. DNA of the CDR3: TGCGCCAGCAGCTTGACTAGCGGTGTCACAGATACGCAGTATTTT.

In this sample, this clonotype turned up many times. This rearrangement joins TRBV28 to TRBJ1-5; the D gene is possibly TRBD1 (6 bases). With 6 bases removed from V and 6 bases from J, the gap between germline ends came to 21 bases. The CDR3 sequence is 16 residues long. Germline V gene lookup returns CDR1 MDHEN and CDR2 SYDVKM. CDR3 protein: CASSLITGTIIQPQHF. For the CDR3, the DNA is TGTGCCAGCAGCCTCATCACCGGGACAATCATTCAGCCCCAGCATTTT.

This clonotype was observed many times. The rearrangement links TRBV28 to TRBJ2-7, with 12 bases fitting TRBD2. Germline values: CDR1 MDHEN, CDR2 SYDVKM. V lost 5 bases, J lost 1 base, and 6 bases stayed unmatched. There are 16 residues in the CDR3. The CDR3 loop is CASSETSGSSSYEQYF. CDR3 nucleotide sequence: TGTGCCAGCAGTGAGACTAGCGGGAGTTCGTCCTACGAGCAGTACTTC.

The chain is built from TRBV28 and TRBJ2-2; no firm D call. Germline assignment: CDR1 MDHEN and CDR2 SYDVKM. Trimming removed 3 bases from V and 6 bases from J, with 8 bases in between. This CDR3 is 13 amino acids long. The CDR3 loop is CASSFLKAGELFF. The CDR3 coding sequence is TGTGCCAGCAGTTTTCTCAAAGCCGGGGAGCTGTTTTTT.

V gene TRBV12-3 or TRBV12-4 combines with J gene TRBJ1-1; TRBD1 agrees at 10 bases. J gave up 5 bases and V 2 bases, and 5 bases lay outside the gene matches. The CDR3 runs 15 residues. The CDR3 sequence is CASSLRGQGRTEAFF. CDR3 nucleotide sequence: TGTGCCAGCAGTTTAAGGGGACAGGGGAGAACTGAAGCTTTCTTT.

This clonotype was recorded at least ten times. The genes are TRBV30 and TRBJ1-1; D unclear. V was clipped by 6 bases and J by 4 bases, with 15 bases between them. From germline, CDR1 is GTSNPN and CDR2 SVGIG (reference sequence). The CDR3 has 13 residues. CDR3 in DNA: TGTGCCTGTGAGTTGGTCTGGGGCACTGAAGCTTTCTTT. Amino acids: CACELVWGTEAFF.

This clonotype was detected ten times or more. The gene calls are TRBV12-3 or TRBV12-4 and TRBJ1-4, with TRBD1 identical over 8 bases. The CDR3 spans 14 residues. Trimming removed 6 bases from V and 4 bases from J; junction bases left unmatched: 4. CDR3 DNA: TGTGCCAGCAGGGACAGGGCCTATAATGAAAAACTGTTTTTT. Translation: CASRDRAYNEKLFF.

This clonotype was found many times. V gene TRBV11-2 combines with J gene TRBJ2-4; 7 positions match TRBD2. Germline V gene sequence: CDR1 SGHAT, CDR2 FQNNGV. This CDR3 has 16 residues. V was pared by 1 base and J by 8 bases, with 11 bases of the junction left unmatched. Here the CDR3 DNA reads TGTGCCAGCAGCTTAGGGTGGGAGCGGGATTTGGACATTCAGTACTTC. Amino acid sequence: CASSLGWERDLDIQYF.

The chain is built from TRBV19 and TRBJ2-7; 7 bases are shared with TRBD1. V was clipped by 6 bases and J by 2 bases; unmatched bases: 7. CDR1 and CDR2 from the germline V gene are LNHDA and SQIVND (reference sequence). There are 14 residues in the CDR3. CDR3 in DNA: TGTGCCAGTAGCAGCCGGGACAGCGCCTACGAGCAGTACTTC. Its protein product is CASSSRDSAYEQYF.

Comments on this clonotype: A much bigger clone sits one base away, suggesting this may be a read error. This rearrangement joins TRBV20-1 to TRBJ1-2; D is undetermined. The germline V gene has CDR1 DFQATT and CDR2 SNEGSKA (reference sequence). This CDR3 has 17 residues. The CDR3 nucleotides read TGCAGTGCTAGAGACGTCAGTATATACACCTCTAACCATGGCTACACCTTC. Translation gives CSARDVSIYTSNHGYTF.

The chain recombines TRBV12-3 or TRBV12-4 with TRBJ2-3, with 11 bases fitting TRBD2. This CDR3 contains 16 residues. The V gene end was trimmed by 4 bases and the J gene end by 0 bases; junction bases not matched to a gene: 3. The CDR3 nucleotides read TGTGCCAGCAGTTACGTAGCGGGGGGGAGCACAGATACGCAGTATTTT. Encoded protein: CASSYVAGGSTDTQYF.